The 8 T cell receptor beta chains in this list originate from one sample, sequenced in a study of T-cell reconstitution after alpha-beta-depleted transplantation in children. A TCRbeta library incorporating unique molecular identifiers was prepared. In TCRdb, the PCR reads were re-called with MiXCR into one record per CDR3 protein. There are roughly 70,000 distinct CDR3 sequences in the sample; 4.9% occur only once, and about 19% lies in the top ten. Here the sequenced sample was PBMCs, mostly from graft donor cells, taken 180 days after TCRalphabeta/CD19-depleted stem cell transplant. These receptors were obtained from a boy in the first two years of life who had a stem cell transplant for acute myeloid leukemia, so the T cells may come from the graft donor.

This clonotype has ten or more counts. This chain links TRBV12-3 or TRBV12-4 with TRBJ2-3; TRBD2 agrees at 8 bases. With V trimmed by 6 bases and J by 1 base, 3 bases remained unmatched. The length of the CDR3 is 14 residues. Written as DNA, the CDR3 is TGTGCCAGCAGCCGAGCGGGGGGCACAGATACGCAGTATTTT. Protein sequence: CASSRAGGTDTQYF.

This clonotype has a count of ten or more. The chain couples TRBV6-1 to TRBJ2-1, with 9 bases identical to TRBD1. J gave up 7 bases and V 8 bases, and 15 bases lay outside the gene matches. Germline CDR1 MNHNS, CDR2 SASEGT. This CDR3 is built from 16 residues. CDR3: CASGRARGQGKNEQFF. The CDR3 DNA sequence: TGTGCCAGCGGAAGAGCTAGGGGACAGGGTAAGAATGAGCAGTTCTTC.

This clonotype has ten or more counts. The V call is TRBV12-3 or TRBV12-4, the J call TRBJ2-1; 8 positions match TRBD2. The CDR3 has 14 amino acids. Trimming cost V 3 bases and J 3 bases; bases outside gene matches: 1. In DNA, the CDR3 is TGTGCCAGCAGTTTCGGGACTAGCTACAATGAGCAGTTCTTC. Protein sequence: CASSFGTSYNEQFF.

This clonotype was recorded at least ten times. The chain recombines TRBV20-1 with TRBJ2-5; 7 nucleotides match TRBD2. V was clipped by 6 bases and J by 5 bases; unmatched bases: 9. Germline V lookup: CDR1 DFQATT, CDR2 SNEGSKA (reference sequence). This CDR3 region has 13 residues. The CDR3 bases are TGCAGTGCGCTGGGTAGGGGAGGGGAGACCCAGTACTTC. It yields the protein CSALGRGGETQYF.

This clonotype was observed many times. The CDR3 loop is CSAPDRAGAEAFF. The CDR3 DNA follows: TGCAGTGCTCCAGACAGGGCGGGCGCTGAAGCTTTCTTT. The chain employs TRBV20-1 and TRBJ1-1, with 7 bases identical to TRBD1. Germline V gene lookup returns CDR1 DFQATT and CDR2 SNEGSKA (reference sequence). V dropped 5 bases and J dropped 6; count of bases not matched to a gene: 9. The CDR3 covers 13 residues.

The sample holds many counts of this clonotype. This chain connects TRBV11-2 to TRBJ2-7; no definite D call. Germline V gives CDR1 SGHAT, CDR2 FQNNGV. There are 16 residues in the CDR3. With 0 bases removed from V and 3 bases from J, the gap between germline ends came to 15 bases. The CDR3 is CASSLELGMPYYEQYV. The DNA for the CDR3 is TGTGCCAGCAGCTTAGAATTAGGGATGCCTTACTACGAGCAGTACGTC.

The table lists this clonotype with many counts. The chain joins TRBV5-1 to TRBJ2-3; 9 bases map to TRBD2. CDR3 length equals 15 residues. CDR1 and CDR2 from the germline V gene are SGHRS and YFSETQ. J gave up 2 bases and V 5 bases, and 6 bases lay outside the gene matches. DNA of the CDR3: TGCGCCAGCAGTTTAGCGGGGGCTCTCACAGATACGCAGTATTTT. It encodes CASSLAGALTDTQYF. The whole variable domain, filled in from reference TRBV5-1 and TRBJ2-3, reads KAGVTQTPRYLIKTRGQQVTLSCSPISGHRSVSWYQQTPGQGLQFLFEYFSETQRNKGNFPGRFSGRQFSNSRSEMNVSTLELGDSALYLCASSLAGALTDTQYFGPGTRLTVL.

This clonotype was seen at least ten times. The rearrangement uses TRBV29-1 and TRBJ2-7, with unresolved D. The germline CDR1 and CDR2 sequences are SQVTM and ANQGSEA. The CDR3 covers 13 residues. The V and J ends lost 4 bases and 3 bases respectively, with 13 bases between them. In nucleotides, the CDR3 is TGCAGCGTTGGGTTCCCGGAAATCTACGAGCAGTACTTC. Protein product: CSVGFPEIYEQYF.